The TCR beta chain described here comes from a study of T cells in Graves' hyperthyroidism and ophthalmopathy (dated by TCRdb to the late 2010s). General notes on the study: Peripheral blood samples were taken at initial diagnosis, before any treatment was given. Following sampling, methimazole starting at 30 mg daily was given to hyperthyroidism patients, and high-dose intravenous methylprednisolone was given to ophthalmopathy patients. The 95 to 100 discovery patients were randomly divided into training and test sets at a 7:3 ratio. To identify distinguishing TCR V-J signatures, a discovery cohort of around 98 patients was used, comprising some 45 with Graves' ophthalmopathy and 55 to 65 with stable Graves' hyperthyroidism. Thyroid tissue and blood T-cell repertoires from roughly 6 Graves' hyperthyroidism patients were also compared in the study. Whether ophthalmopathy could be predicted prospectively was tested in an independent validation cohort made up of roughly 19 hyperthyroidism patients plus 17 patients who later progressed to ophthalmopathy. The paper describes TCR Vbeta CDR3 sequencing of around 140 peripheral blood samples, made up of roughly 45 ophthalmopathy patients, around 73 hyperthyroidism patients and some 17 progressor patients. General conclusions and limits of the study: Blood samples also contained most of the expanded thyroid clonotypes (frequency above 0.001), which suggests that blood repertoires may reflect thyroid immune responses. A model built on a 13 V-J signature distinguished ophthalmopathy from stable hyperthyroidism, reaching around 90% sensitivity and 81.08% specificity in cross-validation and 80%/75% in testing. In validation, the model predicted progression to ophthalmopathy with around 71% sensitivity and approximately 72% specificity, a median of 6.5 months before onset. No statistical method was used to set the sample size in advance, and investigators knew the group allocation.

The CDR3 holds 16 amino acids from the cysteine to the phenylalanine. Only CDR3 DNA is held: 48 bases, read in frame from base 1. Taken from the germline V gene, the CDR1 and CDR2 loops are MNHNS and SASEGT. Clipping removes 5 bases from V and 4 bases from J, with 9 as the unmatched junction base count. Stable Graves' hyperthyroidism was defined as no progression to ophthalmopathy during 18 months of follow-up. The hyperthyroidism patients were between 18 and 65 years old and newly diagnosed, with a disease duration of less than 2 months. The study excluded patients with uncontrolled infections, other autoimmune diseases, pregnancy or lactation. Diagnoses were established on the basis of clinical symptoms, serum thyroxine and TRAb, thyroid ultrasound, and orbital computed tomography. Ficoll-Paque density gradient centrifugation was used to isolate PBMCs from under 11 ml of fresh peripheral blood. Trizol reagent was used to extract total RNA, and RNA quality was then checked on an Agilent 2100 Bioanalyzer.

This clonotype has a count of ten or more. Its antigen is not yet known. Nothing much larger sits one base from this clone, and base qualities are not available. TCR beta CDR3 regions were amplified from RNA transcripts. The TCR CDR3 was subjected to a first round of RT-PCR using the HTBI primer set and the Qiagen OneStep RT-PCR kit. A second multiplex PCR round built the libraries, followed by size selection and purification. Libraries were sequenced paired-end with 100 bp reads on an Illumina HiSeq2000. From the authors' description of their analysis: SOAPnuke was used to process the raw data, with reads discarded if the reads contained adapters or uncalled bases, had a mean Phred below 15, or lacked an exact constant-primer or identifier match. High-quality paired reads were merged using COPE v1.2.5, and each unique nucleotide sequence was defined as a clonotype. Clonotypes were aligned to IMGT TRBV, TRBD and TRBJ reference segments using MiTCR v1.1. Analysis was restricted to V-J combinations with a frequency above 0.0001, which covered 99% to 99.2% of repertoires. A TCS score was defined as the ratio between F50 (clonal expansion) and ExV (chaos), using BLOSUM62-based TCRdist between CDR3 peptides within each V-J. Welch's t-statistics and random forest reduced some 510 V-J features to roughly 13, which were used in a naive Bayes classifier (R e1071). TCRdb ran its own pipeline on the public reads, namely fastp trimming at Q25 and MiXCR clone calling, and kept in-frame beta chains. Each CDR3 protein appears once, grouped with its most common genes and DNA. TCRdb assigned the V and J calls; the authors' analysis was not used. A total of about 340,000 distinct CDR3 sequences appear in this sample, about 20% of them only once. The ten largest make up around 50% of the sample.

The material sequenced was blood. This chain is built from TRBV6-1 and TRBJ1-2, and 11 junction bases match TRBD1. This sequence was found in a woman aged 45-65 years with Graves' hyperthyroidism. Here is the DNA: TGTGCCAGCAGTTGGGACAGGGGGGAGAACAGCTATGGCTACACCTTC. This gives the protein CASSWDRGENSYGYTF.